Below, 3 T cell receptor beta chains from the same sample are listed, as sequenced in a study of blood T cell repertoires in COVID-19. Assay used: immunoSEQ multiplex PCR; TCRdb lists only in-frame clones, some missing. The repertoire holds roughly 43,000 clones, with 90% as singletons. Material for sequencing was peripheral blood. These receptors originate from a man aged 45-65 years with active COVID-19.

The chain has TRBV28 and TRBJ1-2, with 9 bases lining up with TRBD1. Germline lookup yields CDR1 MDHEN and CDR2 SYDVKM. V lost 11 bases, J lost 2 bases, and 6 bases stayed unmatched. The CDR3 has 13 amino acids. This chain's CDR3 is CASKQGANYGYTF. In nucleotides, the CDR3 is TGTGCCTCCAAACAGGGGGCGAACTATGGCTACACCTTC.

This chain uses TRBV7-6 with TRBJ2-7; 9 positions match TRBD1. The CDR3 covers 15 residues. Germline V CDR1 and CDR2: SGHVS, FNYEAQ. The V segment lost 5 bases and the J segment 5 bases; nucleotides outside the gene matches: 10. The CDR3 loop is CASSLGTGRYDEQYF. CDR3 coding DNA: TGTGCCAGCAGCCTAGGGACAGGGAGGTACGACGAGCAGTACTTC.

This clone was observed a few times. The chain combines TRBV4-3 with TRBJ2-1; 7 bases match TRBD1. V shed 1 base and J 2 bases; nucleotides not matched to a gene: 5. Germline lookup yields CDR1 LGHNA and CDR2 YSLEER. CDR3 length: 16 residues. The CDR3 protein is CASSQAAGTAYNEQFF. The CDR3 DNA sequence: TGCGCCAGCAGCCAAGCTGCCGGGACAGCCTACAATGAGCAGTTCTTC.